Listed below are T cell receptor beta chains from one sample, sequenced in a study of Graves' ophthalmopathy and Graves' hyperthyroidism. One entry per CDR3 protein results from TCRdb running MiXCR on the multiplex PCR reads. The table shows hundreds of thousands of distinct CDR3 sequences, with 21% occurring only once. Sequences were obtained from peripheral blood. These receptors came from a woman under 30 with stable Graves' hyperthyroidism. Both conserved end residues are part of each CDR3. Each record gives: CDR3 length, V gene, clone size, J gene, CDR3 protein. Clone size appears in some rows only: once, few, many, or a class for an expanded clone.

13	TRBV6-2/TRBV6-3	many	TRBJ2-7	CASSYGTFYEQYF
14	TRBV6-2/TRBV6-3	few	TRBJ2-7	CASSSLQGVHEQYF
13	TRBV6-5	many	TRBJ2-7	CASSRSGWYEQYF
16	TRBV30	.	TRBJ2-7	CAWSLPEADRIREQYF
13	TRBV12-3/TRBV12-4	once	TRBJ2-7	CASSLLLQGEQYF
14	TRBV10-3	many	TRBJ2-7	CAIRTGGDGYEQYF
15	TRBV5-1	many	TRBJ2-5	CASSSLGMYQETQYF
14	TRBV28	many	TRBJ1-3	CASSQDRGKSTIYF
13	TRBV6-1	many	TRBJ1-5	CASSRRPSQPQHF
14	TRBV6-2/TRBV6-3	many	TRBJ2-2	CASSGRGRTGELFF
15	TRBV27	.	TRBJ1-1	CASSLYGTGHSEAFF
13	TRBV4-1	.	TRBJ2-7	CASSQDIRDEQYF
11	TRBV20-1	many	TRBJ2-5	CSARMRETQYF
17	TRBV7-3	few	TRBJ2-2	CASSLKDAGAGTGELFF
15	TRBV6-1	.	TRBJ1-5	CASSELRQIGQPQHF
13	TRBV29-1	many	TRBJ1-2	CSVFRETNYGYTF
13	TRBV12-3/TRBV12-4	.	TRBJ2-7	CASSRGGQYEQYF
12	TRBV6-2/TRBV6-3	.	TRBJ1-2	CASSGTASGYTF
16	TRBV6-5	many	TRBJ1-2	CASSYSGTGGLYGYTF
15	TRBV19	many	TRBJ1-2	CASSANRGTNYGYTF
13	TRBV12-3/TRBV12-4	once	TRBJ1-6	CASTRTAHSPLHF
16	TRBV20-1	few	TRBJ2-7	CSANWDSWPNVYEQYF
15	TRBV24-1	.	TRBJ2-5	CATSDLLDHQETQYF
12	TRBV28	.	TRBJ1-5	CASSEPGQPQHF
15	TRBV6-5	.	TRBJ1-5	CASSSNQGAGQPQHF
15	TRBV6-1	.	TRBJ2-3	CASSEGTSLGFPQYF
12	TRBV20-1	many	TRBJ1-1	CSARPIGGGAFF
14	TRBV29-1	many	TRBJ2-5	CSVEGQARQETQYF
16	TRBV6-5	.	TRBJ1-2	CASSYSGDRGRYGYTF
14	TRBV7-9	many	TRBJ2-5	CASSKTMGPETQYF
14	TRBV29-1	many	TRBJ1-1	CSVEPGGAYTEAFF
15	TRBV20-1	many	TRBJ2-7	CSARGGTGGTYEQYF
14	TRBV2	.	.	CASSVSGRVNIQFF
18	TRBV27	many	TRBJ2-2	CASARQGVGPSNTGELFF
13	TRBV28	.	TRBJ2-5	CASQYAGGETQYF
12	TRBV28	.	TRBJ1-2	CASGRGDYGYTF
16	TRBV5-4	.	TRBJ2-3	CASSLTTTSGTDTQYF
14	TRBV15	.	TRBJ2-7	CATSQDRGSYEQYF
14	TRBV7-2	many	TRBJ1-1	CASSLQGRSAEAFF
17	TRBV6-2/TRBV6-3	many	TRBJ2-5	CASSYTPAGILQETQYF
17	TRBV28	.	TRBJ1-1	CASSFDRRRGWNTEAFF
16	TRBV28	many	TRBJ1-5	CASSPTGTGSNQPQHF
13	TRBV5-1	.	TRBJ2-5	CASSLAVLETQYF
15	TRBV30	many	TRBJ1-1	CAWSRGGRVDTEAFF
14	TRBV19	many	TRBJ2-7	CASSVAGTSGDQYF
15	TRBV7-2	.	TRBJ2-7	CASSLVLAESYEQYF
15	TRBV7-2	many	TRBJ2-6	CASSLGVAGANVLTF
12	TRBV25-1	.	TRBJ2-5	CASSDDGGTQYF
12	TRBV10-3	many	TRBJ1-2	CATTGANYGYTF
13	TRBV20-1	.	TRBJ2-5	CSAGPGEQETQYF
17	TRBV7-8	many	TRBJ1-1	CASSLEALRGGGTEAFF
14	TRBV6-2/TRBV6-3	many	TRBJ1-2	CASSYRDINYGYTF
11	TRBV11-2	many	TRBJ1-2	CASNRQGGYTF
14	TRBV7-2	few	TRBJ1-1	CASRGGGSGSEAFF
15	TRBV9	many	TRBJ1-5	CASSAEQGGNQPQHF
15	TRBV6-1	many	TRBJ1-5	CASSLQGVSNQPQHF
14	TRBV6-1	many	TRBJ1-5	CASSEVGGEAPQHF
15	TRBV20-1	few	TRBJ2-3	CSARDPSESTDTQYF